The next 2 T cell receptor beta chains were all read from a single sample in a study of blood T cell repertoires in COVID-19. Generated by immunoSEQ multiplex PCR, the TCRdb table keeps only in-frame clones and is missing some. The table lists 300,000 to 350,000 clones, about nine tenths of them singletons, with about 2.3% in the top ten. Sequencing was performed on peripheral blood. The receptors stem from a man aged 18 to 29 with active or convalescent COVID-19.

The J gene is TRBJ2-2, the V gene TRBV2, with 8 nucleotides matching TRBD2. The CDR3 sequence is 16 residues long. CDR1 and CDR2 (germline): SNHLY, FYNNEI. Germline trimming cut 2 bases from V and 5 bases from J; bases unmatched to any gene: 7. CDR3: CASSETPGGVTGELFF. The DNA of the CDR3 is TGTGCCAGCAGTGAAACCCCCGGGGGGGTTACCGGGGAGCTGTTTTTT.

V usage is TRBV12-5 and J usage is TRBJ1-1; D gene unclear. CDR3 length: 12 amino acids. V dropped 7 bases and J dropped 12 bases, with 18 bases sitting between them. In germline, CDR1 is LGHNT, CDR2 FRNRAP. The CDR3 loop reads CASDAPDLGTFF. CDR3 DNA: TGTGCTAGTGACGCTCCCGATCTCGGTACTTTCTTT.